This T cell receptor beta chain appears in the sequencing data of a study of blood T cell repertoires in COVID-19. Only in-frame clones appear in the TCRdb table, and some are missing; sequencing was by immunoSEQ multiplex PCR. The sample contains about 140,000 clones, roughly four fifths of which appear only once. The sequenced material came from peripheral blood. This receptor was obtained from a woman older than 75 with acute or convalescent COVID-19.

The CDR3 DNA sequence: TGTGCCAGCAGCCTGAGTGGTTATGGAAACATTCAGTACTTC. It codes for CASSLSGYGNIQYF. V is TRBV11-2 and J is TRBJ2-4, with D uncertain. CDR1 and CDR2 (germline): SGHAT, FQNNGV. The CDR3 covers 14 residues. The germline V and J ends were trimmed by 5 bases and 6 bases, with 14 bases remaining between them.